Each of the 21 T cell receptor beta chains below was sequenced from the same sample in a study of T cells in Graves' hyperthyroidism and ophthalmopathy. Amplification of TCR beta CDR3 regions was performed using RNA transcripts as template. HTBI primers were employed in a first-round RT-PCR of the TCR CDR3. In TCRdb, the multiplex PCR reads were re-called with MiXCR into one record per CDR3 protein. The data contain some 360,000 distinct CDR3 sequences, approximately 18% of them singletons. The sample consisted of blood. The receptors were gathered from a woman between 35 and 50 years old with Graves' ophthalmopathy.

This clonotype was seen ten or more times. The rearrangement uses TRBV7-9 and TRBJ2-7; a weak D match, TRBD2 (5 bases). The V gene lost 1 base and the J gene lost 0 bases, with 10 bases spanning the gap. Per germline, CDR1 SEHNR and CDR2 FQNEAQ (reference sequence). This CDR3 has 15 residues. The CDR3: CASSLGTESSYEQYF. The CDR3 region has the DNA TGTGCCAGCAGCTTAGGGACTGAAAGCTCCTACGAGCAGTACTTC. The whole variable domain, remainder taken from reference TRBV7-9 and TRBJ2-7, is DTGVSQNPRHKITKRGQNVTFRCDPISEHNRLYWYRQTLGQGPEFLTYFQNEAQLEKSRLLSDRFSAERPKGSFSTLEIQRTEQGDSAMYLCASSLGTESSYEQYFGPGTRLTVT.

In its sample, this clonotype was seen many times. CDR3 in DNA: TGTGCCAGCAGTTCCCCCAACGGACAGGGGACCTATGGCTACACCTTC. This translates into CASSSPNGQGTYGYTF. This rearrangement joins TRBV28 to TRBJ1-2; 9 nucleotides agree with TRBD1. The CDR3 has 16 amino acids. The germline CDR1 and CDR2 sequences are MDHEN and SYDVKM. The V gene end was trimmed by 4 bases and the J gene end by 4 bases; junction bases not matched to a gene: 10.

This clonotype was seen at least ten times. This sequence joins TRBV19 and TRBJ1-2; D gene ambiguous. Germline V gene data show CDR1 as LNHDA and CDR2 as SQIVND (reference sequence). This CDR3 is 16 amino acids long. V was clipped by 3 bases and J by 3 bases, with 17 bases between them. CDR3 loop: CASSIMAREFHYGYTF. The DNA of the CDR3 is TGTGCCAGTAGTATTATGGCACGGGAGTTCCACTATGGCTACACCTTC.

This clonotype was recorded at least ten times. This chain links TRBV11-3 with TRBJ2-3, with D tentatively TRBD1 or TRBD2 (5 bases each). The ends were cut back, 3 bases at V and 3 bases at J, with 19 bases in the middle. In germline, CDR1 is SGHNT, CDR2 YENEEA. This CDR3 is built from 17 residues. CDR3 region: CASSFRDPQMGTDTQYF. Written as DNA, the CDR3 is TGTGCCAGCAGCTTCCGGGACCCTCAGATGGGAACAGATACGCAGTATTTT.

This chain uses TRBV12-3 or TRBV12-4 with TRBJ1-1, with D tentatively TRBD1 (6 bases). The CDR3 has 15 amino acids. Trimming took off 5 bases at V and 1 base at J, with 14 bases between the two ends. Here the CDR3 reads CASSPNRARNTEAFF. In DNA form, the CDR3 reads TGTGCCAGCAGTCCCAACAGGGCGAGGAACACTGAAGCTTTCTTT.

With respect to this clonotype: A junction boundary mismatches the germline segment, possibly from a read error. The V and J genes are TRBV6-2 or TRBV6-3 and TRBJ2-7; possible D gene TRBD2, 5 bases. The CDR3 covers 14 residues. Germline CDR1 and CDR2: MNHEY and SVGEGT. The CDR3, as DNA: TGTGCCAGCAGTTACTCAACTACTAGTTACGAGCAGTGCTTC. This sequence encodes CASSYSTTSYEQCF.

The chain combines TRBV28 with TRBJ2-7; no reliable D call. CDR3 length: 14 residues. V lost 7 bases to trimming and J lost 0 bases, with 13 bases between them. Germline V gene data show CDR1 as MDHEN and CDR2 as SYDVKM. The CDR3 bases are TGTGCCAGCACCCCGGGCAGTCTCTCCTACGAGCAGTACTTC. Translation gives CASTPGSLSYEQYF.

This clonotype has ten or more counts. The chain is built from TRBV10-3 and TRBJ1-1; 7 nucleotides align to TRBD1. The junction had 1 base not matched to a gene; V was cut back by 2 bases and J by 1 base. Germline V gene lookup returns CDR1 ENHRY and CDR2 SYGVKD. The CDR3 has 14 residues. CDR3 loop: CAISERDRNTEAFF. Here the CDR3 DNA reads TGTGCCATCAGTGAGCGGGACAGGAACACTGAAGCTTTCTTT.

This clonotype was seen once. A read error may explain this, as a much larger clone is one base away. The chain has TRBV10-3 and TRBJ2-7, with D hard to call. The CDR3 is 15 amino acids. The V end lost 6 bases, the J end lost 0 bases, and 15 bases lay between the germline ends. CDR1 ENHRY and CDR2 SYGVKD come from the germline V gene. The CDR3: CAIRGLGVSSYEQYF. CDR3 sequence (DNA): TGTGCCATCAGGGGTCTGGGCGTAAGCTCCTACGAGCAGTACTTC.

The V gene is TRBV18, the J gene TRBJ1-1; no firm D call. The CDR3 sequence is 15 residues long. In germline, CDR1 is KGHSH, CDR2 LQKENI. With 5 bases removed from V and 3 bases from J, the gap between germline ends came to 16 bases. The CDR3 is CASSTVGSSYTEAFF. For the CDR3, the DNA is TGTGCCAGCTCAACTGTTGGCAGTTCGTACACTGAAGCTTTCTTT.

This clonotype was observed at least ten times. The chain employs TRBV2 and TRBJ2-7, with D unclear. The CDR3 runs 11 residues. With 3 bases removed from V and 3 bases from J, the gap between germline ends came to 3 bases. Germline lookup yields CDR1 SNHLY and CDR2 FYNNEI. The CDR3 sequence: CASSEHYEQYF. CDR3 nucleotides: TGTGCCAGCAGTGAGCACTACGAGCAGTACTTC.

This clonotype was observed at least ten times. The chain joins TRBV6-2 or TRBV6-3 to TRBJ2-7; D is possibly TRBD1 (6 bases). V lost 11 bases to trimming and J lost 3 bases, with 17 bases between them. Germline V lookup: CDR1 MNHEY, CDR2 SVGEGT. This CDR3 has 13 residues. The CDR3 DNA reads TGTGCCTCCATCGGACAGTTCCTCTACGAGCAGTACTTC. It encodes CASIGQFLYEQYF.

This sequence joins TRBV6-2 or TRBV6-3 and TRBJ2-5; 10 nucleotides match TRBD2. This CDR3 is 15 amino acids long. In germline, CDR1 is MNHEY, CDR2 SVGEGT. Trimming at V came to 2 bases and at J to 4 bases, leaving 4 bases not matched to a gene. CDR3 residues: CASSYQGLAAETQYF. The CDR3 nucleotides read TGTGCCAGCAGTTACCAAGGACTAGCGGCAGAGACCCAGTACTTC.

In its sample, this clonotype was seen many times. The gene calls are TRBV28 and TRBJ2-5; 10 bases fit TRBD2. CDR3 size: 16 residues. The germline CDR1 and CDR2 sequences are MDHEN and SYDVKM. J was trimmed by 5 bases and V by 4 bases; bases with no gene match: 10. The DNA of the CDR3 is TGTGCCAGCAGTTCCCCTAGCGGGAGTTTGGTTGAGACCCAGTACTTC. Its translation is CASSSPSGSLVETQYF.

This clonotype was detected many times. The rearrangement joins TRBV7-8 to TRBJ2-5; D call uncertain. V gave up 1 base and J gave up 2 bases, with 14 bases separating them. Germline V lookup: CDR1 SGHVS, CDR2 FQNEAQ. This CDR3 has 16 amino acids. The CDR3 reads CASSLVMWDRQETQYF. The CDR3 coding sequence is TGTGCCAGCAGCTTAGTTATGTGGGATAGGCAAGAGACCCAGTACTTC.

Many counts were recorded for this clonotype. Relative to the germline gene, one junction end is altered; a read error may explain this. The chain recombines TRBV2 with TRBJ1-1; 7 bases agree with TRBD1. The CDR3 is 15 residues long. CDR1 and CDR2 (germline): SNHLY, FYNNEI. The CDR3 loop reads CASSITGTANTEASF. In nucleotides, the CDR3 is TGTGCCAGCAGTATCACCGGGACAGCGAACACTGAAGCTTCCTTT.

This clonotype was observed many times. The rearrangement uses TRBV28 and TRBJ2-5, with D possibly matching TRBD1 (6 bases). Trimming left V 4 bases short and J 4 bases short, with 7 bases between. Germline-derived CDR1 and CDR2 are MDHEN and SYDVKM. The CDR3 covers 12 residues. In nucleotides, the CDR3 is TGTGCCAGCAGTTGGGGGCGAGAGACCCAGTACTTC. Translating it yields CASSWGRETQYF. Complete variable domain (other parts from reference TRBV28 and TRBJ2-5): DVKVTQSSRYLVKRTGEKVFLECVQDMDHENMFWYRQDPGLGLRLIYFSYDVKMKEKGDIPEGYSVSREKKERFSLILESASTNQTSMYLCASSWGRETQYFGPGTRLLVL.

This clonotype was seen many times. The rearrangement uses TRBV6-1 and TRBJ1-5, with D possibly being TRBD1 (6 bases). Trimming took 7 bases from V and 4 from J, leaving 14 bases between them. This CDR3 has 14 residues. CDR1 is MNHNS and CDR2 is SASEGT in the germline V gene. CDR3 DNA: TGTGCCAGCAAAGATACAGGGTTTAATCAGCCCCAGCATTTT. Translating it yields CASKDTGFNQPQHF.

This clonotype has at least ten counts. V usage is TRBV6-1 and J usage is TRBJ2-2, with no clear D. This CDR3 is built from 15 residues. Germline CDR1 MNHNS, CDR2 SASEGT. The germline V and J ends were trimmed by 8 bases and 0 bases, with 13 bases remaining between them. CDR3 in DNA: TGTGCCAGCGGGGATCGACCATCGAACACCGGGGAGCTGTTTTTT. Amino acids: CASGDRPSNTGELFF.

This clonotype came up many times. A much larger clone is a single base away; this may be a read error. The CDR3 DNA reads as TGTGCCAGCAGACAGACCTACGAGCAGTACTTC. This gives the protein CASRQTYEQYF. The chain is built from TRBV6-1 and TRBJ2-7; D is undetermined. V was pared by 6 bases and J by 2 bases, with 5 bases between. CDR1 and CDR2 (germline): MNHNS, SASEGT. The CDR3 has 11 residues.

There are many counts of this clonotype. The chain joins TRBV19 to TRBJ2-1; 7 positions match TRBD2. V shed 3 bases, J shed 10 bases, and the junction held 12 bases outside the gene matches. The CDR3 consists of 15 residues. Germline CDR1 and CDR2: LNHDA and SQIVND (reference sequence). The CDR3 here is CASSIKAGAPLEQFF. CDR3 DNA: TGTGCCAGTAGTATCAAGGCGGGAGCACCCCTAGAGCAGTTCTTC. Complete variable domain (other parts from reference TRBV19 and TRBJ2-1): DGGITQSPKYLFRKEGQNVTLSCEQNLNHDAMYWYRQDPGQGLRLIYYSQIVNDFQKGDIAEGYSVSREKKESFPLTVTSAQKNPTAFYLCASSIKAGAPLEQFFGPGTRLTVL.